Listed below are T cell receptor beta chains from one sample, sequenced in a study of shared clonotypes between healthy human individuals. Assay used: immunoSEQ multiplex PCR; TCRdb lists only in-frame clones, some missing. The table lists 2 million to 3 million clones, approximately 93% of them singletons. Sequenced: naive CD4+ T cells from PBMCs. The source is a man younger than 35 in good health. Some clones in this sample may be carry-over from other donors' samples. The CDR3 runs from the conserved cysteine through the conserved F or W. The D gene is left open where the match is weak. Not all rows give a size; the values are once, few, many and, for expanded clones, a class.

v_call	clone_size	j_call	d_call	cdr3_aa	cdr3_nt
TRBV7-3	.	TRBJ2-1	TRBD2	CASSLRLAGYDEQFF	TGTGCCAGCAGCTTAAGACTAGCGGGATATGATGAGCAGTTCTTC
TRBV4-2	.	TRBJ1-3	.	CASSQGVTASGGNTIYF	TGTGCCAGCAGCCAAGGTGTGACAGCCTCCGGAGGAAACACCATATATTTT
TRBV9	.	TRBJ2-7	.	CASSPPRTGPGSYEQYF	TGTGCCAGCAGCCCCCCGCGAACCGGCCCTGGCTCCTACGAGCAGTACTTC
TRBV10-3	.	TRBJ2-1	TRBD2	CAIRTSGSISHNEQFF	TGTGCCATCAGAACTAGCGGGAGTATTTCTCATAATGAGCAGTTCTTC
TRBV2	.	TRBJ1-4	.	CASMTERRSTNEKLFF	TGTGCCAGCATGACGGAGCGACGTTCAACTAATGAAAAACTGTTTTTT
TRBV28	few	TRBJ1-2	.	CASRPGHTYGYTF	TGTGCCAGCAGACCAGGACATACCTATGGCTACACCTTC
TRBV7-2	.	TRBJ2-1	.	CASSLRNEQFF	TGTGCCAGCAGCTTGAGGAATGAGCAGTTCTTC
TRBV25-1	once	TRBJ1-5	TRBD1	CASSETGGAYQPQHF	TGTGCCAGCAGTGAAACAGGGGGCGCGTATCAGCCCCAGCATTTT
TRBV7-2	.	TRBJ1-1	.	CASSPGRQNTEAFF	TGTGCCAGCAGCCCCGGACGCCAGAACACTGAAGCTTTCTTT
TRBV5-1	.	TRBJ2-1	TRBD1	CASSFIGTGRANEQFF	TGCGCCAGCAGCTTCATTGGGACAGGGCGCGCCAATGAGCAGTTCTTC
TRBV6-1	.	TRBJ2-7	.	CASSGGGTTYEQYF	TGTGCCAGCAGTGGAGGCGGGACCACCTACGAGCAGTACTTC
TRBV7-8	.	TRBJ1-2	.	CASSLGPYGVISSTF	TGTGCCAGCAGCTTAGGGCCGTATGGGGTGATATCTTCCACCTTC
TRBV2	.	TRBJ1-5	.	CATRGGLNQPQHF	TGTGCCACCCGAGGAGGGTTAAATCAGCCCCAGCATTTT
TRBV7-3	.	TRBJ2-2	.	CASSTGSVTGELFF	TGTGCCAGCAGCACCGGCTCAGTTACCGGGGAGCTGTTTTTT
TRBV6-1	.	TRBJ2-6	.	CASSEGYVYGANVLTF	TGTGCCAGCAGTGAAGGGTACGTGTATGGGGCCAACGTCCTGACTTTC
TRBV28	.	TRBJ1-1	TRBD1	CASSSGQSLEAFF	TGTGCCAGCAGCTCGGGACAGTCCCTTGAAGCTTTCTTT
TRBV9	.	TRBJ1-1	.	CASSAIRKGLNTEAFF	TGTGCCAGCAGCGCGATACGGAAGGGATTGAACACTGAAGCTTTCTTT
TRBV28	once	TRBJ2-5	.	CASSPGETQYF	TGTGCCAGCAGCCCCGGAGAGACCCAGTACTTC
TRBV7-2	.	TRBJ2-6	.	CASSPRGGAGANVLTF	TGTGCCAGCAGCCCCCGGGGCGGAGCTGGGGCCAACGTCCTGACTTTC
TRBV6-1	.	TRBJ2-1	TRBD2	CASSERGLAYNEQFF	TGTGCCAGCAGTGAAAGGGGACTAGCCTACAATGAGCAGTTCTTC
TRBV9	.	TRBJ2-1	TRBD2	CASSVGPSGRRDEQFF	TGTGCCAGCAGCGTAGGGCCTAGCGGGAGGAGGGATGAGCAGTTCTTC
TRBV29-1	.	TRBJ2-6	.	CSVTPDGKGGANVLTF	TGCAGCGTGACACCGGATGGGAAGGGTGGGGCCAACGTCCTGACTTTC
TRBV7-8	.	TRBJ1-5	.	CASSLDRDQPQHF	TGTGCCAGCAGCTTAGACAGAGATCAGCCCCAGCATTTT
TRBV7-3	few	TRBJ1-3	.	CASSEQRSGNTIYF	TGTGCCAGCAGCGAACAGCGCTCTGGAAACACCATATATTTT
TRBV5-1	.	TRBJ2-1	.	CASSLGTGSGNEQFF	TGCGCCAGCAGCTTGGGGACGGGCTCGGGGAATGAGCAGTTCTTC
TRBV6-6	.	TRBJ2-2	TRBD1	CASSAGTGVTGELFF	TGTGCCAGCAGCGCCGGGACAGGGGTCACCGGGGAGCTGTTTTTT
TRBV6-5	.	TRBJ1-5	.	CASSSRALNQPQHF	TGTGCCAGCAGTTCCCGGGCCCTCAATCAGCCCCAGCATTTT
TRBV30	.	TRBJ1-4	.	CACMWATNEKLFF	TGTGCCTGTATGTGGGCAACTAATGAAAAACTGTTTTTT
TRBV14	.	TRBJ2-3	.	CASSQGLSTDTQYF	TGTGCCAGCAGCCAAGGGTTGAGCACAGATACGCAGTATTTT
TRBV28	once	TRBJ2-1	.	CASWGTFGEQFF	TGTGCCAGTTGGGGGACCTTTGGAGAGCAGTTCTTC
TRBV10-3	.	TRBJ1-1	TRBD1	CAISDRGTEAFF	TGTGCCATCTCGGACAGGGGCACTGAAGCTTTCTTT
TRBV5-1	.	TRBJ1-2	.	CASSSPDSSYGYTF	TGCGCCAGCAGCTCCCCTGACAGTTCCTATGGCTACACCTTC
TRBV2	.	TRBJ2-1	.	CASSEYNEQFF	TGTGCCAGCAGCGAATACAATGAGCAGTTCTTC
TRBV5-4	.	TRBJ2-2	.	CASSNDPKVGELFF	TGTGCCAGCAGCAACGACCCTAAGGTCGGGGAGCTGTTTTTT
TRBV5-5	.	TRBJ2-7	.	CASSLASSYEQYF	TGTGCCAGCAGCTTGGCTAGCTCCTACGAGCAGTACTTC
TRBV6-5	.	TRBJ2-7	TRBD2	CASAGTGTSREQYF	TGTGCCAGCGCCGGAACTGGGACTAGCCGCGAGCAGTACTTC
TRBV28	.	TRBJ1-2	.	CASRPTDRLGGYTF	TGTGCCAGCAGACCCACGGACAGACTTGGTGGCTACACCTTC
TRBV7-9	.	TRBJ2-7	.	CASSSGPEQYF	TGTGCCAGCAGCTCAGGGCCCGAGCAGTACTTC
TRBV18	.	TRBJ1-2	.	CASSVDRANYGYTF	TGTGCCAGCTCAGTGGACAGAGCGAACTATGGCTACACCTTC
TRBV6-1	.	TRBJ2-7	.	CASSRDGYYEQYF	TGTGCCAGCAGCAGGGACGGGTACTACGAGCAGTACTTC
TRBV28	.	TRBJ2-7	.	CASSFGIMSGVEQYF	TGTGCCAGCAGTTTTGGGATAATGTCGGGAGTCGAGCAGTACTTC
TRBV7-6	.	TRBJ2-3	.	CASSSDRTVTDTQYF	TGTGCCAGCAGCTCCGACCGGACTGTCACAGATACGCAGTATTTT
TRBV28	.	TRBJ1-2	TRBD1	CASSILDRNYGYTF	TGTGCCAGCAGTATCCTGGACAGGAACTATGGCTACACCTTC
TRBV5-6	.	TRBJ1-2	TRBD1	CASSWDRVNGYTF	TGTGCCAGCAGCTGGGACAGGGTAAATGGCTACACCTTC
TRBV4-3	.	TRBJ2-2	TRBD2	CASSQGAGGYGELFF	TGCGCCAGCAGCCAAGGAGCGGGAGGTTACGGGGAGCTGTTTTTT
TRBV28	.	TRBJ2-1	TRBD1	CASSIRDREVGEQFF	TGTGCCAGCAGTATCCGGGACAGGGAGGTTGGTGAGCAGTTCTTC
TRBV6-4	.	TRBJ1-3	.	CASSASHFSGNTIYF	TGTGCCAGCAGTGCCAGTCACTTCTCTGGAAACACCATATATTTT
TRBV28	.	TRBJ1-1	.	CASSSSYGRTEAFF	TGTGCCAGCAGTTCCTCCTACGGGAGGACTGAAGCTTTCTTT
TRBV7-2	.	TRBJ1-4	.	CASSRGRGINEKLFF	TGTGCCAGCAGCCGAGGGAGGGGGATAAATGAAAAACTGTTTTTT
TRBV19	.	TRBJ2-4	.	CASRGRGTVIQYF	TGTGCCAGTAGAGGCAGGGGGACTGTCATTCAGTACTTC
TRBV5-4	.	TRBJ1-2	.	CASRSGTDYGYTF	TGTGCCAGCAGATCGGGGACCGACTATGGCTACACCTTC
TRBV5-4	.	TRBJ2-5	TRBD1	CASSFWRAGGSGRKYF	TGTGCCAGCAGCTTCTGGAGGGCAGGGGGCTCAGGGCGAAAGTACTTC
TRBV4-1	.	TRBJ2-3	TRBD1	CASSQRRTGADTQYF	TGCGCCAGCAGCCAAAGGAGGACAGGGGCAGATACGCAGTATTTT
TRBV11-2	.	TRBJ2-7	TRBD2	CASSLAWGRAYEQYF	TGTGCCAGCAGCTTAGCGTGGGGGAGGGCCTACGAGCAGTACTTC
TRBV28	.	TRBJ2-2	.	CASSSPGQNTGELFF	TGTGCCAGCAGTTCCCCGGGACAGAACACCGGGGAGCTGTTTTTT
TRBV9	.	TRBJ2-1	TRBD1	CASSATGTANEQFF	TGTGCCAGCAGCGCCACCGGGACAGCTAATGAGCAGTTCTTC
TRBV28	once	TRBJ2-5	.	CASSYEETQYF	TGTGCCAGCAGCTACGAAGAGACCCAGTACTTC
TRBV28	.	TRBJ2-7	.	CASRPARGYEQYF	TGTGCCAGCCGACCTGCCAGGGGCTACGAGCAGTACTTC
TRBV28	.	TRBJ2-7	.	CASSTTTEEYF	TGTGCCAGCAGTACTACGACAGAGGAGTACTTC
TRBV6-5	.	TRBJ1-3	TRBD1	CASSYGQGAGNTIYF	TGTGCCAGCAGTTACGGACAGGGGGCTGGAAACACCATATATTTT